This TCR beta chain was identified in a study of PD-1 blockade in mismatch repair-deficient tumors. The CDR3 is made up of 17 amino acids. Produced via immunoSEQ multiplex PCR; TCRdb's table is partial and in-frame only. The sample includes around 39,000 clones, approximately 80% of them seen just once. This chain uses TRBV21-1 with TRBJ2-1; the DNA was not used to check the table's D call, TRBD2. TRBV21-1 represents a pseudogene. This specimen was PBMCs, taken less than 40 weeks after starting pembrolizumab. This clonotype was obtained from an adult with mismatch repair-deficient cancer. The CDR3 DNA sequence: TGTGCCAGCAGCAAAGCCCAGCGGCCCAACCCCTACAATGAGCAGTTCTTC. As protein: CASSKAQRPNPYNEQFF.